The rows below give T cell receptor delta chains drawn from one sample of a study of gamma-delta T cells after stem cell transplantation. TCRdb processed the RT-PCR reads again with the CATT caller. The repertoire includes around 13,000 delta-chain clones, approximately 33% of them detected once, and around 4% sits in the top ten. Sequenced: gamma-delta T cells. Every receptor here comes from a human donor. It is not recorded whose cells these are; they may come from a transplant donor. Each CDR3 is given without its conserved first and last residue. Fields, in order: CDR3 protein, V gene, J gene.

cdr3_aa: ASTPGGSDKLI; v_call: TRDV3; j_call: TRDJ1
cdr3_aa: ALGITPSIFRLI; v_call: TRDV1; j_call: TRDJ1
cdr3_aa: AARDDTGGVLGDDTAQLF; v_call: TRAV29/DV5; j_call: TRDJ2
cdr3_aa: ACDKLGDTSWDTRQMF; v_call: TRDV2; j_call: TRDJ3
cdr3_aa: ACDPILGDTSSWDTRQMF; v_call: TRDV2; j_call: TRDJ3
cdr3_aa: ACDTRWAPPSYTLQMF; v_call: TRDV2; j_call: TRDJ3
cdr3_aa: ACDTVGAGSWDTRQMF; v_call: TRDV2; j_call: TRDJ3
cdr3_aa: ACDCTGGYAIAAQLF; v_call: TRDV2; j_call: TRDJ2
cdr3_aa: ACDALLGVSSWDTRQMF; v_call: TRDV2; j_call: TRDJ3
cdr3_aa: ACDTGGALSSWDTRQMF; v_call: TRDV2; j_call: TRDJ3
cdr3_aa: AARGPLPYWGIGTDKLI; v_call: TRAV29/DV5; j_call: TRDJ1
cdr3_aa: ACDKVLGDSSWDTRQMF; v_call: TRDV2; j_call: TRDJ3
cdr3_aa: ACDTVGYETAQLF; v_call: TRDV2; j_call: TRDJ2
cdr3_aa: ASRFRAGGYEEDKLI; v_call: TRDV3; j_call: TRDJ1
cdr3_aa: ALGEIGLGDKGYTDKLI; v_call: TRDV1; j_call: TRDJ1
cdr3_aa: ALGEWFDVWGILSHTDKLI; v_call: TRDV1; j_call: TRDJ1
cdr3_aa: ACDPVLGEDADKLI; v_call: TRDV2; j_call: TRDJ1
cdr3_aa: ACDTAYWGIRSSWDSRQMF; v_call: TRDV2; j_call: TRDJ3
cdr3_aa: ACDTDPTGRYTDRLI; v_call: TRDV2; j_call: TRDJ1
cdr3_aa: ALGAPFLRLGDTAALTAQLF; v_call: TRDV1; j_call: TRDJ2
cdr3_aa: ASSSYALTLGDTLLGTDKLI; v_call: TRDV3; j_call: TRDJ1
cdr3_aa: ACDTHLRLRSGGSRRYTDKLI; v_call: TRDV2; j_call: TRDJ1
cdr3_aa: AFQRRPSSWDTRQMF; v_call: TRDV3; j_call: TRDJ3
cdr3_aa: ACDTVLGDTRSSWDTRQMF; v_call: TRDV2; j_call: TRDJ3
cdr3_aa: ALGELKSPVLRDKLI; v_call: TRDV1; j_call: TRDJ1
cdr3_aa: ACDTWGKYTDKLI; v_call: TRDV2; j_call: TRDJ1
cdr3_aa: ACDPAVGQSSWDTRQMF; v_call: TRDV2; j_call: TRDJ3
cdr3_aa: AVLRALLRGWGSVAYTDKLI; v_call: TRDV3; j_call: TRDJ1
cdr3_aa: ACDTWGIPAQLF; v_call: TRDV2; j_call: TRDJ2
cdr3_aa: ACDTVLGDSSSWDTRQMF; v_call: TRDV2; j_call: TRDJ3
cdr3_aa: ACDILGASSWDTRQMF; v_call: TRDV2; j_call: TRDJ3
cdr3_aa: ACDASVGTRWDTRQMF; v_call: TRDV2; j_call: TRDJ3
cdr3_aa: AFYWGIRYTDKLI; v_call: TRDV3; j_call: TRDJ1
cdr3_aa: AFQLGDKPGCTDKLI; v_call: TRDV3; j_call: TRDJ1
cdr3_aa: ALGDFFFDTGGPYTDKLI; v_call: TRDV1; j_call: TRDJ1
cdr3_aa: ACDLLGIRSLYTLQMF; v_call: TRDV2; j_call: TRDJ3
cdr3_aa: ALGEDFLRAWVVHSDDKLI; v_call: TRDV1; j_call: TRDJ1
cdr3_aa: ALGELSTPKTGGCSYTDKLI; v_call: TRDV1; j_call: TRDJ1
cdr3_aa: ACDTRVGDESGTDKLI; v_call: TRDV2; j_call: TRDJ1
cdr3_aa: ALGESSYVSVWGSPPAQLF; v_call: TRDV1; j_call: TRDJ2
cdr3_aa: ALGELLSSPRTGGSVKLI; v_call: TRDV1; j_call: TRDJ1
cdr3_aa: ACDSTASYGRGTGGYTDKLI; v_call: TRDV2; j_call: TRDJ1
cdr3_aa: ALGERPLLGAMYTDKLI; v_call: TRDV1; j_call: TRDJ1
cdr3_aa: ALGELWWGLDTDKLI; v_call: TRDV1; j_call: TRDJ1
cdr3_aa: ALGTGAFRRRRSDKLI; v_call: TRDV1; j_call: TRDJ1
cdr3_aa: AFRPSSGSEGISVDKLI; v_call: TRDV3; j_call: TRDJ1
cdr3_aa: ACDTWGTRLLI; v_call: TRDV2; j_call: TRDJ1
cdr3_aa: ALGGGTGLPTPGLGGYENYTDKLI; v_call: TRDV1; j_call: TRDJ1
cdr3_aa: ALGERGLLGDKLI; v_call: TRDV1; j_call: TRDJ1
cdr3_aa: ALGEGALRVSADKLI; v_call: TRDV1; j_call: TRDJ1
cdr3_aa: ACDTRRSDKLI; v_call: TRDV2; j_call: TRDJ1
cdr3_aa: ALGDRGGSYTDKLI; v_call: TRDV1; j_call: TRDJ1
cdr3_aa: ACEETGGFYTDKLI; v_call: TRDV2; j_call: TRDJ1
cdr3_aa: AASGGYSYTDKLI; v_call: TRAV29/DV5; j_call: TRDJ1
cdr3_aa: ALGEIADPSFTGGYGPRPLI; v_call: TRDV1; j_call: TRDJ4
cdr3_aa: ALGGIPHKYTDKLI; v_call: TRDV1; j_call: TRDJ1
cdr3_aa: ALGESTNWGITPVYTDKLI; v_call: TRDV1; j_call: TRDJ1